These 10 T cell receptor beta chains were all obtained from the same sample, sequenced in a study of tumor and adjacent non-tumor tissue in lung cancer. RNA was extracted from bulk tissue without any cell sorting. A modified ARM-PCR protocol with three rounds of nested PCR amplified TCRbeta. MiXCR was run by TCRdb on the multiplex PCR reads, yielding one entry per CDR3 protein. The sample has about 90,000 distinct CDR3 sequences; 61% are singletons. The specimen was lung tumor tissue. These TCRs come from a man between 65 and 85 years old with non-small cell lung cancer.

Details on this clonotype: This may come from a read error, since a much larger clone is one base off. The V call is TRBV20-1, the J call TRBJ2-7; maybe TRBD1 (5 bases). This CDR3 region has 12 residues. With 4 bases removed from V and 4 bases from J, the gap between germline ends came to 11 bases. Germline loops: CDR1 DFQATT, CDR2 SNEGSKA (reference sequence). This chain's CDR3 is CSANKGKYEQYF. The CDR3 DNA reads as TGCAGTGCTAATAAGGGGAAGTACGAGCAGTACTTC.

With respect to this clonotype: One end of the junction is discordant with germline, which a read error may explain. This chain joins TRBV6-1 and TRBJ2-2; D possibly corresponds to TRBD2 (6 bases). This CDR3 contains 19 residues. CDR1 is MNHNS and CDR2 is SASEGT in the germline V gene. The CDR3 sequence: CASSERPAAEWDFTVELFF. CDR3 in DNA: TGTGCTAGCAGTGAGCGGCCAGCGGCAGAGTGGGACTTTACCGTGGAGCTGTTTTTT.

Comment on this clonotype: The CDR3 does not end in the conserved phenylalanine or tryptophan, so this is likely a read error. The chain carries TRBV5-1 and TRBJ2-3, with unresolved D. The germline V gene encodes CDR1 SGHRS and CDR2 YFSETQ. There are 13 residues in the CDR3. Between the trimmed V and J ends, which lost 5 bases and 0 bases, there was a span of 7 bases. The CDR3: CASRPTSTDTQYL. In DNA form, the CDR3 reads TGCGCCAGCAGACCCACTAGCACAGATACGCAGTATTTG.

This clonotype was seen a few times. The rearrangement joins TRBV6-1 to TRBJ2-1, with 8 bases that match TRBD1. This CDR3 is built from 11 residues. The germline gives CDR1 MNHNS, CDR2 SASEGT. Written as DNA, the CDR3 is TGTGCTTACAGGGGGATTTATGAGCAGTTCTTC. Translation: CAYRGIYEQFF.

This clonotype came up many times. The J gene is TRBJ1-1, the V gene TRBV6-5; TRBD1 is a possible D gene (6 bases). CDR1 and CDR2 (germline): MNHEY, SVGAGI. V lost 0 bases and J lost 5, with 13 bases in between. The CDR3 runs 15 residues. DNA for the CDR3: TGTGCCAGCAGTTACTCAGGGGGGGTGGGAACTGAAGCTTTCTTT. This translates into CASSYSGGVGTEAFF.

The chain uses TRBV11-2 and TRBJ2-5, with 7 bases matching TRBD2. Germline V gives CDR1 SGHAT, CDR2 FQNNGV. The CDR3 extends over 15 amino acids. Losses at the gene ends were 0 bases for V and 9 bases for J; bases not matched to a gene: 10. The CDR3 sequence is CASSLDGGVGKAQYF. CDR3 bases: TGTGCCAGCAGCTTAGATGGGGGGGTTGGAAAGGCCCAGTACTTC. The full variable domain, with the rest looked up from reference TRBV11-2 and TRBJ2-5, is EAGVAQSPRYKIIEKRQSVAFWCNPISGHATLYWYQQILGQGPKLLIQFQNNGVVDDSQLPKDRFSAERLKGVDSTLKIQPAKLEDSAVYLCASSLDGGVGKAQYFGPGTRLLVL.

Regarding this clonotype: A junction end diverges from the germline sequence, so it may reflect a read error. The J gene is TRBJ1-2, the V gene TRBV10-3; D unresolved. Per germline, CDR1 ENHRY and CDR2 SYGVKD. This CDR3 region has 15 residues. CDR3 nucleotide sequence: TGTGCCATCAGTGGGTCGACCCAGAGTATCTATGGCTATACCTTC. This sequence encodes CAISGSTQSIYGYTF.

This clonotype was picked up one time. The V gene is TRBV11-1, the J gene TRBJ2-3, with D tentatively TRBD1 (5 bases). The CDR3 spans 15 residues. The germline V gene encodes CDR1 SGHAT and CDR2 FQDESV (reference sequence). V was clipped by 5 bases and J by 14 bases, with 26 bases between them. The CDR3 here is CASSVRVGKTDRRYF. The CDR3, as DNA: TGTGCCAGCAGCGTCCGAGTGGGGAAGACAGATAGGCGGTATTTT.

As to this clonotype: At one of its ends the junction is not consistent with the germline gene, which may arise from a read error. The J gene is TRBJ2-2, the V gene TRBV5-1, with 7 positions matching TRBD1. The CDR3 extends over 14 amino acids. CDR1 and CDR2 (germline): SGHRS, YFSETQ. The CDR3 nucleotides are TGTGCCAGCAGAGGGGGCGGGAACACCGGGGAGCTGTTTTTT. Translating it yields CASRGGGNTGELFF.

The chain uses TRBV7-9 and TRBJ1-3; a weak D match, TRBD1 (5 bases). Trimming took off 5 bases at V and 2 bases at J, with 19 bases between the two ends. CDR1 and CDR2 from the germline V gene are SEHNR and FQNEAQ (reference sequence). This CDR3 has 17 residues. CDR3 sequence: CASSPRGPLGPGNTIYF. The CDR3, as DNA: TGTGCCAGCAGCCCCCGGGGACCCCTGGGACCTGGAAACACCATATATTTT.